This T cell receptor (beta chain) was retrieved from a study of radiotherapy plus CTLA-4 blockade in lung cancer. Study-level information: There were objective responses in 18% of patients, and around 32% had disease control.

This clone was observed a single time. This CDR3 region has 15 residues. Trimming removed 5 bases from V and 4 bases from J, with 20 bases in between. CDR1 and CDR2 from the germline V gene are GTSNPN and SVGIG (reference sequence). This table comes from immunoSEQ multiplex PCR, and its TCRdb copy is limited to in-frame clones, with some not included. The data show over 35,000 clones, with 70% to 80% seen just once and over 2% held by the top ten. The specimen comprised peripheral blood, sampled from a patient treated with radiotherapy plus ipilimumab. The V call is TRBV30, the J call TRBJ2-5; tentatively, D is TRBD2 (7 bases). The TCR comes from a human donor with non-small cell lung cancer whose response to radiotherapy plus ipilimumab could not be evaluated. CDR3 bases: TGTGCCTGGGGAGAGGGACTTGGGGGGGCAGAGACCCAGTACTTC. Its protein product is CAWGEGLGGAETQYF. Together with reference TRBV30 and TRBJ2-5, the CDR3 gives the full variable domain: SQTIHQWPATLVQPVGSPLSLECTVEGTSNPNLYWYRQAAGRGLQLLFYSVGIGQISSEVPQNLSASRPQDRQFILSSKKLLLSDSGFYLCAWGEGLGGAETQYFGPGTRLLVL.